A selection of T cell receptor beta chains follows, all from one sample in a study of pediatric ulcerative colitis. Assay used: immunoSEQ multiplex PCR; TCRdb lists only in-frame clones, some missing. The sample consists of about 64,000 clones, around 80% of them appearing once. Sequencing was done on a sample of blood. The receptors derive from a boy between 10 and 17 years old with moderate ulcerative colitis. Both conserved end residues are part of each CDR3. A D gene is named only where the DNA matches it firmly. A clone size is listed for some rows: how often the clone was seen (once, few, many), or a class if it is expanded.

J gene,clone size,D gene,CDR3 length,V gene,CDR3 DNA,CDR3 protein
TRBJ2-5,.,.,15,TRBV14,TGTGCCAGCAGCCAAGTTTCAGGGATGAAAGAGACCCAGTACTTC,CASSQVSGMKETQYF
TRBJ2-5,.,.,13,TRBV19,TGTGCCAGTAGTATTACTAGGCCGGAGACCCAGTACTTC,CASSITRPETQYF
TRBJ2-5,.,.,14,TRBV29-1,TGCAGCGTTGATGGGCCGGTGTACCAAGAGACCCAGTACTTC,CSVDGPVYQETQYF
TRBJ1-6,.,.,17,TRBV27,TGTGCCAGCTCGGAGGACAGCATAAGCTCCTATAATTCACCCCTCCACTTT,CASSEDSISSYNSPLHF
TRBJ2-5,.,.,11,TRBV6-1,TGTGCCAGCAGTCCTCTCGAGACCCAGTACTTC,CASSPLETQYF
TRBJ2-7,.,.,15,TRBV7-2,TGTGCCAGCAGCCCCCCCTCAGGGGGGGGAATGGAGCAGTACTTC,CASSPPSGGGMEQYF
TRBJ2-1,.,.,14,TRBV25-1,TGTGCCAGCAGTGATCCCGGACGGACAAATGAGCAGTTCTTC,CASSDPGRTNEQFF
TRBJ1-2,once,.,11,TRBV29-1,TGCAGCATTCGGGGGGGCTATGGCTACACCTTC,CSIRGGYGYTF
TRBJ2-7,.,TRBD2,14,TRBV9,TGTGCCAGCAGCGGACTAGCGGGAGGGGGCGAGCAGTACTTC,CASSGLAGGGEQYF
TRBJ1-1,.,.,13,TRBV6-6,TGTGCCAGCAGAACAGACAGCCGAATTGAAGCTTTCTTT,CASRTDSRIEAFF
TRBJ2-7,.,.,15,TRBV4-1,TGCGCCAGCAGCCAAGACGACCGGACCGTCTACGAGCAGTACTTC,CASSQDDRTVYEQYF
TRBJ1-1,.,.,14,TRBV7-9,TGTGCCAGCAGCTTAGGGCGCGAAGGGTCTGAAGCTTTCTTT,CASSLGREGSEAFF
TRBJ1-1,.,.,15,TRBV14,TGTGCCAGCAGCCATATGGGGCGGAAGAACACTGAAGCTTTCTTT,CASSHMGRKNTEAFF
TRBJ2-7,.,.,14,TRBV7-8,TGTGCCAGCAGCTTAAACAGCAATCTCTACGAGCAGTACTTC,CASSLNSNLYEQYF
TRBJ1-4,once,.,16,TRBV7-9,TGTGCCAGCAGCCAAATTGGGACACTTAATAATGAAAAACTGTTTTTT,CASSQIGTLNNEKLFF
TRBJ2-2,.,.,12,TRBV27,TGTGCCAGCAGTTTAGGTACCGGGGAGCTGTTTTTT,CASSLGTGELFF
TRBJ2-5,.,.,13,TRBV7-8,TGTGCCAGCAGCTTAGGGTACCAAGAGACCCAGTACTTC,CASSLGYQETQYF
TRBJ1-2,few,.,14,TRBV5-6,TGTGCCAGCAGCTTAGTCAGGCCTCCTCCGGGCTACACCTTC,CASSLVRPPPGYTF
TRBJ2-7,.,TRBD1,14,TRBV27,TGTGCCAGCAGCTGGGACAGGGGGTACTACGAGCAGTACTTC,CASSWDRGYYEQYF
TRBJ2-2,.,.,16,TRBV5-1,TGCGCCAGCAGCCAGGGACTTCCAACTAACACCGGGGAGCTGTTTTTT,CASSQGLPTNTGELFF
TRBJ1-1,few,TRBD1,13,TRBV11-3,TGTGCCAGCAGCTGGACAGGGAACACTGAAGCTTTCTTT,CASSWTGNTEAFF
TRBJ2-1,.,.,16,TRBV11-3,TGTGCCAGCAGCTTAGAGACGGGAGTGTCGGTCAATGAGCAGTTCTTC,CASSLETGVSVNEQFF
TRBJ2-2,.,TRBD2,17,TRBV6-4,TGTGCCAGCAGTGCGACTAGCGGGGGGGGCAACACCGGGGAGCTGTTTTTT,CASSATSGGGNTGELFF
TRBJ2-3,few,.,14,TRBV18,TGTGCCAGCTCACCCCAGGGAGTGGGAGATACGCAGTATTTT,CASSPQGVGDTQYF
TRBJ2-2,.,TRBD1,15,TRBV2,TGTGCCAGCAGAGCCCAGGGGGCGAACACCGGGGAGCTGTTTTTT,CASRAQGANTGELFF
TRBJ1-1,.,.,15,TRBV19,TGTGCCAGTACCCTCGAAGGCTTGGGGGACACTGAAGCTTTCTTT,CASTLEGLGDTEAFF
TRBJ2-3,.,.,13,TRBV6-1,TGTGCCAGCAGTCCGCGGGACGTCGATACGCAGTATTTT,CASSPRDVDTQYF
TRBJ2-7,.,TRBD1,15,TRBV5-5,TGTGCCAGCAGCTCAAGGACAGGACTCTCCTACGAGCAGTACTTC,CASSSRTGLSYEQYF
TRBJ2-1,.,TRBD2,14,TRBV4-2,TGTGCCAGCAGCCAAGCGGGGGGCTACAATGAGCAGTTCTTC,CASSQAGGYNEQFF
TRBJ2-1,few,TRBD2,16,TRBV4-1,TGCGCCAGCAGCAAACACGGGACTAGCGAATACAATGAGCAGTTCTTC,CASSKHGTSEYNEQFF
TRBJ2-3,.,.,13,TRBV28,TGTGCCAGCAAGGACAAGAGCACAGATACGCAGTATTTT,CASKDKSTDTQYF
TRBJ2-1,.,.,15,TRBV7-2,TGTGCCAGCAGCTTATCAGCTAGCTCCTACAATGAGCAGTTCTTC,CASSLSASSYNEQFF